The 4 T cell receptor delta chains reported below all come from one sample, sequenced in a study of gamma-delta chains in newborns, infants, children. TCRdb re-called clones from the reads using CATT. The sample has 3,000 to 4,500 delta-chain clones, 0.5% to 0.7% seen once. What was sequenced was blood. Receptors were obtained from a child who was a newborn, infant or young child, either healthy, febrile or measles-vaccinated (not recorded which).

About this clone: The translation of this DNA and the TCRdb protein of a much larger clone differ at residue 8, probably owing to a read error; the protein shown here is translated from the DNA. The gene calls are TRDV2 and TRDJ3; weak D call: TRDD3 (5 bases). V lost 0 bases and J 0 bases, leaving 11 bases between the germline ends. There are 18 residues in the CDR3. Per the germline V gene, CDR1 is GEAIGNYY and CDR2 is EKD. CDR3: CACDTYWRSSWDTRQMFF. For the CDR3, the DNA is TGTGCCTGTGACACCTACTGGAGGAGCTCCTGGGACACCCGACAGATGTTTTTC.

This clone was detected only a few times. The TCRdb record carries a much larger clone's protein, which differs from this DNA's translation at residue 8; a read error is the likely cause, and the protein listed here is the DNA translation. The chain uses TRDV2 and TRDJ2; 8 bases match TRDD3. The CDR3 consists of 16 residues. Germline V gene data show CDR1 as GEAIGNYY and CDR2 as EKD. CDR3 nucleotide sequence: TGTGCCTGTGACAAACTGGGGGCTACTTTGACAGCCCAACTCTTCTTT. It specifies CACDKLGATLTAQLFF.

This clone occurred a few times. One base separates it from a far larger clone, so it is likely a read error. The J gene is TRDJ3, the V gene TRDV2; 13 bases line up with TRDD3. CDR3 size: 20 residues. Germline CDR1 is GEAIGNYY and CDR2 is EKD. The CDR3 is CACDTVLGDTRTWDARQMFF. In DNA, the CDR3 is TGTGCCTGTGACACCGTACTGGGGGATACGCGGACCTGGGACGCCCGACAGATGTTTTTC.

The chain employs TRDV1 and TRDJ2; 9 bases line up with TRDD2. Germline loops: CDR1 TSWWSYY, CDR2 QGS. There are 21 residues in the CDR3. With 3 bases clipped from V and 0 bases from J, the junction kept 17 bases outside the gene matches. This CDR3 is CALGEPAFLPGYVALTAQLFF. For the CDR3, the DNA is TGTGCTCTTGGGGAGCCGGCCTTCCTACCGGGTTATGTGGCTTTGACAGCACAACTCTTCTTT.